Below are 11 T cell receptor beta chains sequenced from a single sample in a study of control samples from healthy donors and cancer patients. Profiled with immunoSEQ multiplex PCR; TCRdb holds only in-frame clones, not every one. The sample lists roughly 130,000 clones, approximately 90% occurring once. The sequencing sample was made of blood. All receptors derive from a young man in good health.

This CDR3 is CASSLTSGGADTQYF. Written as DNA, the CDR3 is TGTGCCAGCAGCTTGACTAGCGGGGGGGCAGATACGCAGTATTTT. V is TRBV7-2 and J is TRBJ2-3; 14 bases align to TRBD2. The V gene's germline CDR1 is SGHTA and CDR2 FQGNSA. This CDR3 is built from 15 residues. The ends lost 3 bases at V and 4 bases at J; junction bases unmatched: 0.

This sequence joins TRBV19 and TRBJ2-7; D not resolved. The germline V and J ends were trimmed by 0 bases and 5 bases, with 8 bases remaining between them. Germline-derived CDR1 and CDR2 are LNHDA and SQIVND (reference sequence). The CDR3 has 13 residues. In DNA form, the CDR3 reads TGTGCCAGTAGTATAGAACATTACGACGAGCAGTACTTC. It yields the protein CASSIEHYDEQYF.

The rearrangement links TRBV29-1 to TRBJ2-7; 7 bases map to TRBD2. From germline, CDR1 is SQVTM and CDR2 ANQGSEA. V trimming: 6 bases; J trimming: 1 base; junction bases outside the gene matches: 15. The length of the CDR3 is 16 residues. The CDR3 protein is CSVGGRGSMGSYEQYF. The DNA of the CDR3 is TGCAGCGTGGGAGGGAGAGGGTCTATGGGGTCCTACGAGCAGTACTTC.

CDR3: CASTPPPDHEQYF. The CDR3 nucleotides are TGTGCCAGCACTCCTCCGCCGGATCACGAGCAGTACTTC. This rearrangement joins TRBV5-5 to TRBJ2-7; D gene uncertain. The CDR3 covers 13 residues. The germline V gene has CDR1 SGHKS and CDR2 YYEKEE (reference sequence). V lost 6 bases and J 5 bases, leaving 15 bases between the germline ends.

The chain joins TRBV3-1 (or the pseudogene TRBV3-2) to TRBJ1-1, with 7 bases identical to TRBD1. The CDR3 is 14 amino acids. V gave up 1 base and J gave up 3 bases; unmatched junction bases: 2. The germline CDR1 and CDR2 sequences are LGHDT and YNNKEL (reference sequence). CDR3 DNA: TGTGCCAGCAGCCAAGGGACAGGACACACTGAAGCTTTCTTT. Translation gives CASSQGTGHTEAFF.

This clone has more than one count but fewer than ten. The chain couples TRBV6-4 to TRBJ2-3; D is possibly TRBD1 (6 bases). There are 15 residues in the CDR3. CDR1 is MRHNA and CDR2 is SNTAGT in the germline V gene. Trimming pared 6 bases from V and 3 bases from J, leaving 16 bases between. The CDR3 loop is CASSETGEGTDTQYF. The DNA for the CDR3 is TGTGCCAGCAGCGAGACAGGCGAAGGGACAGATACGCAGTATTTT.

This clone was seen a single time. The same CDR3 can be traced to other DNA sequences in this sample. The chain uses TRBV4-2 and TRBJ2-7; a weak D match, TRBD2 (6 bases). Germline loops: CDR1 LGHNA, CDR2 YNFKEQ. The CDR3 totals 14 residues. Trimming cost V 1 base and J 2 bases, with 9 bases left between them. CDR3 region: CASSQGGATYEQYF. CDR3 bases: TGTGCCAGCAGCCAAGGCGGGGCAACCTACGAGCAGTACTTC.

The chain recombines TRBV11-3 with TRBJ1-1; D is possibly TRBD1 (5 bases). V lost 5 bases to trimming and J lost 1 base, with 8 bases between them. The CDR3 spans 13 residues. Germline V gene data show CDR1 as SGHNT and CDR2 as YENEEA. CDR3 nucleotide sequence: TGTGCCAGCAGCCCAGGGACGAACACTGAAGCTTTCTTT. Its protein product is CASSPGTNTEAFF.

The rearrangement joins TRBV10-3 to TRBJ1-6; tentatively, D is TRBD1 (5 bases). Germline loops: CDR1 ENHRY, CDR2 SYGVKD. The V gene lost 0 bases and the J gene lost 5 bases, with 11 bases spanning the gap. CDR3 size: 16 residues. The CDR3 DNA sequence: TGTGCCATCAGTGAGTCACCGGGACGAAATAATTCACCCCTCCACTTT. This encodes CAISESPGRNNSPLHF.

The chain recombines TRBV11-2 with TRBJ2-7, with 7 bases fitting TRBD1. Germline loops: CDR1 SGHAT, CDR2 FQNNGV. Trimming took 5 bases from V and 5 from J; bases not matched to a gene: 3. The CDR3 consists of 12 residues. CDR3 bases: TGTGCCAGCAGCCCCGACAGGGACGAGCAGTACTTC. The encoded protein is CASSPDRDEQYF.

CDR3 nucleotide sequence: TGTGCCAGCGCTCCAGGGGGCTCCCACTATGGCTACACCTTC. This sequence encodes CASAPGGSHYGYTF. V gene TRBV9 combines with J gene TRBJ1-2, with 8 bases matching TRBD1. The CDR3 is 14 amino acids. V was clipped by 7 bases and J by 3 bases; unmatched bases: 8. CDR1 SGDLS and CDR2 YYNGEE come from the germline V gene.